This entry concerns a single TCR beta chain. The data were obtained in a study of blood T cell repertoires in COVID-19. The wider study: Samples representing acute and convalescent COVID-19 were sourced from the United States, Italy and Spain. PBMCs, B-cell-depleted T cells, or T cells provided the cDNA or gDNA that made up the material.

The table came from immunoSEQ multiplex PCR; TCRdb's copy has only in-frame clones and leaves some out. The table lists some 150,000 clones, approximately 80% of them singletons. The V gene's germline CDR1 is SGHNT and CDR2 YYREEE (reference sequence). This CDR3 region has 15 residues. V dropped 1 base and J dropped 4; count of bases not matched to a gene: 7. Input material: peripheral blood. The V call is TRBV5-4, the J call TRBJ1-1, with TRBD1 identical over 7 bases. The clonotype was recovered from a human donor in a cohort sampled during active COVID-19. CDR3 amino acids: CASSLPTGERTEAFF. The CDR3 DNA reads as TGTGCCAGCAGCTTGCCCACAGGGGAGCGCACTGAAGCTTTCTTT.